These T cell receptor beta chains were read from a single sample in a study of cytomegalovirus exposure and HLA in healthy donors. Clones were sequenced by immunoSEQ multiplex PCR, and TCRdb holds only the in-frame ones, with some missing. The sample lists about 100,000 clones, around 80% seen once, with 1.2% in the top ten. Material: PBMCs. The source of these receptors is a woman aged 18-30 years in good health and CMV-seronegative. The CDR3 runs from the conserved cysteine through the conserved F or W. The order of the fields is V gene, CDR3 protein.

TRBV27 | CASRPGLGADTQYF
TRBV27 | CASSLLGHSSTDTQYF
TRBV2 | CASGQDQPQHF
TRBV6-1 | CASRRLGTANTEAFF
TRBV6-5 | CASSSPGGTSYEQYF
TRBV27 | CASSPRLAGTYNEQFF
TRBV5-3 | CARSSSSGGRTDTQYF
TRBV7-9 | CASSTGTSGYEQYF
TRBV9 | CASSRLGGQKDTQYF
TRBV28 | CASSLAGVTDTQYF